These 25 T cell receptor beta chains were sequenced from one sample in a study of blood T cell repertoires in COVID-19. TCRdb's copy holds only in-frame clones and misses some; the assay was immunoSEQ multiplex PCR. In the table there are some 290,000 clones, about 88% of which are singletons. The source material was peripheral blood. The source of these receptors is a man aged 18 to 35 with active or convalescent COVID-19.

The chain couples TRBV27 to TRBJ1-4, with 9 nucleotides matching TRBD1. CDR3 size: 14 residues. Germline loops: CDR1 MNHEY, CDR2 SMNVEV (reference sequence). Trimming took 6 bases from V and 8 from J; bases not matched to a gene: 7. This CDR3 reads CASRLQGAGEKLFF. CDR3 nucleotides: TGTGCCAGCAGATTACAGGGGGCCGGCGAAAAACTGTTTTTT.

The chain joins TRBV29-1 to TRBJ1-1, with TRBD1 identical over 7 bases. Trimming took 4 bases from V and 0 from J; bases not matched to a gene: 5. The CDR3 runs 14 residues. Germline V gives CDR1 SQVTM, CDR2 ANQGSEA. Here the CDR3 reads CSVAGQPMNTEAFF. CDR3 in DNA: TGCAGCGTTGCGGGACAGCCAATGAACACTGAAGCTTTCTTT.

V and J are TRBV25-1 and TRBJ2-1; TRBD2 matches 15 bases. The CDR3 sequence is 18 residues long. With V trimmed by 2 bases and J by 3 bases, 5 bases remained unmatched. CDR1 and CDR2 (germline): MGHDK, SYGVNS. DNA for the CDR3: TGTGCCAGCAGTGAAGGGACTAGCGGGGGGAGTAACTACAATGAGCAGTTCTTC. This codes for CASSEGTSGGSNYNEQFF.

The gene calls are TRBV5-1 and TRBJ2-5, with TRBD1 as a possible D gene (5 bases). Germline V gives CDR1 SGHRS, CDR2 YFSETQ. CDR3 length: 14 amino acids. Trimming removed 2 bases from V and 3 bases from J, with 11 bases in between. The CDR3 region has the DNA TGCGCCAGCAGCTTAACAGGCTACAAAGAGACCCAGTACTTC. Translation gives CASSLTGYKETQYF.

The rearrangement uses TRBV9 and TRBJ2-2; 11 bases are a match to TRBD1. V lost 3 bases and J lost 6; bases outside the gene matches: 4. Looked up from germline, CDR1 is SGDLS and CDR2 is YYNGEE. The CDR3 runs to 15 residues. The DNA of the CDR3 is TGTGCCAGCAGCGGGGGACAGGGGGTAGCCGGGGAGCTGTTTTTT. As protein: CASSGGQGVAGELFF.

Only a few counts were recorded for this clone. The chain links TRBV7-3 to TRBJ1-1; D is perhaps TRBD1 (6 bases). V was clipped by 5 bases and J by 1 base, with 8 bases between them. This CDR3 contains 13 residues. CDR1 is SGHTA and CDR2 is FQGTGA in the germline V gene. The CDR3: CASSQGQNTEAFF. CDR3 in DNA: TGTGCCAGCAGCCAGGGACAGAACACTGAAGCTTTCTTT. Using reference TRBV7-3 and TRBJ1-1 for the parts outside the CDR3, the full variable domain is GAGVSQTPSNKVTEKGKYVELRCDPISGHTALYWYRQSLGQGPEFLIYFQGTGAADDSGLPNDRFFAVRPEGSVSTLKIQRTERGDSAVYLCASSQGQNTEAFFGQGTRLTVV.

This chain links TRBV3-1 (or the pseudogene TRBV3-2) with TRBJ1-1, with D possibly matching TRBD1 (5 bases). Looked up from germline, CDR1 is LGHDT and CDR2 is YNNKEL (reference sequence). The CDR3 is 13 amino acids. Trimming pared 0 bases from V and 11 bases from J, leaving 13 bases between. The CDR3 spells CASSQEGGTMAFF. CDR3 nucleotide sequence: TGTGCCAGCAGCCAAGAGGGGGGGACGATGGCTTTCTTT.

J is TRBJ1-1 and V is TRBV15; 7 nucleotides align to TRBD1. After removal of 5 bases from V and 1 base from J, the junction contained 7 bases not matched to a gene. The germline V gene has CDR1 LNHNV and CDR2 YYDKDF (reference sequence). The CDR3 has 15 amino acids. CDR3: CATSSQGGPNTEAFF. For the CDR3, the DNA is TGTGCCACCAGCTCCCAGGGGGGCCCGAACACTGAAGCTTTCTTT.

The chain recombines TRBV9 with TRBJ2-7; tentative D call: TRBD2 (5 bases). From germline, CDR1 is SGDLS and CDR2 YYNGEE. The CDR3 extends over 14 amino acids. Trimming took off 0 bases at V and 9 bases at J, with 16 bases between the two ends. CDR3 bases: TGTGCCAGCAGCGTAGATGGAGACCCCCGGGGGCAGTACTTC. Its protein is CASSVDGDPRGQYF.

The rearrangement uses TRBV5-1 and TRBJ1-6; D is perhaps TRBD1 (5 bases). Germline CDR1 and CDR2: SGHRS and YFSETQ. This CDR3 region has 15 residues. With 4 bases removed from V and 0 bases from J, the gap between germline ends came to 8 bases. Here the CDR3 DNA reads TGCGCCAGCAGCCCAGGGATCTCCTATAATTCACCCCTCCACTTT. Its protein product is CASSPGISYNSPLHF.

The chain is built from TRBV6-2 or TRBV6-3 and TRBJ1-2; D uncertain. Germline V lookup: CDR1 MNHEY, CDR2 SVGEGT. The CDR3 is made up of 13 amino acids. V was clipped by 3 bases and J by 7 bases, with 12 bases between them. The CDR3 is CASSYPYLTGYTF. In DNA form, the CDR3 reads TGTGCCAGCAGTTATCCCTACCTCACTGGCTACACCTTC.

CDR3 residues: CASSLNPGVEKLFF. CDR3 nucleotides: TGTGCCAGCAGCTTGAATCCCGGTGTTGAAAAACTGTTTTTT. V gene TRBV5-5 combines with J gene TRBJ1-4; D gene ambiguous. CDR3 length: 14 amino acids. CDR1 is SGHKS, CDR2 YYEKEE, per germline (reference sequence). V was clipped by 1 base and J by 7 bases, with 11 bases between them.

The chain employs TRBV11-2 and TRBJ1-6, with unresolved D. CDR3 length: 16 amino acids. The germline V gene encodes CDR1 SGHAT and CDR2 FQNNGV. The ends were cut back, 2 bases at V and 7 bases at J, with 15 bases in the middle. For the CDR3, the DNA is TGTGCCAGCAGCTTAATGGTTCGAGTAGCGAATTCACCCCTCCACTTT. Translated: CASSLMVRVANSPLHF.

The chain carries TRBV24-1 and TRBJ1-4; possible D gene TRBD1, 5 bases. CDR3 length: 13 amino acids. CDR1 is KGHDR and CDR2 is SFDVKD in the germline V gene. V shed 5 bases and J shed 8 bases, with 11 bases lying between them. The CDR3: CATSGARGEKLFF. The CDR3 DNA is TGTGCCACCAGTGGTGCCCGGGGGGAAAAACTGTTTTTT.

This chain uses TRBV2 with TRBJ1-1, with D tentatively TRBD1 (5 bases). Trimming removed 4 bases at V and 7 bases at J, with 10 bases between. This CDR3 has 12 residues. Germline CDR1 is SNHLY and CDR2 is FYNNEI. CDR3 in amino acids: CASSAGQGEAFF. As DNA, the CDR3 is TGTGCCAGCAGTGCCGGGCAGGGTGAAGCTTTCTTT.

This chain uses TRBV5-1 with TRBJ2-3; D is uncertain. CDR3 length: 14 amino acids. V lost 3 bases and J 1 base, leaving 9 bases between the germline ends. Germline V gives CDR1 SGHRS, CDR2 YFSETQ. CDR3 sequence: CASSSYAGTDTQYF. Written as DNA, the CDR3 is TGCGCCAGCAGCTCGTACGCGGGCACAGATACGCAGTATTTT.

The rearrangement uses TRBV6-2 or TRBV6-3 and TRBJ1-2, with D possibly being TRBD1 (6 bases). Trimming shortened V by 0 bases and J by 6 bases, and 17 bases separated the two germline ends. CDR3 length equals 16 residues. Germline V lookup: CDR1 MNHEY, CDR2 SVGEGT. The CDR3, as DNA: TGTGCCAGCAGTTACTCTGGGGGCCCGTTTTTAGATGGCTACACCTTC. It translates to CASSYSGGPFLDGYTF.

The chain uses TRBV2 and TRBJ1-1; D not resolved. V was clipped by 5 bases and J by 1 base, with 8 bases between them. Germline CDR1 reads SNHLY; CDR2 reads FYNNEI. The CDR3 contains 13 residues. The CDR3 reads CASSSEGNTEAFF. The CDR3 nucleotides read TGTGCCAGCAGTTCTGAGGGGAACACTGAAGCTTTCTTT.

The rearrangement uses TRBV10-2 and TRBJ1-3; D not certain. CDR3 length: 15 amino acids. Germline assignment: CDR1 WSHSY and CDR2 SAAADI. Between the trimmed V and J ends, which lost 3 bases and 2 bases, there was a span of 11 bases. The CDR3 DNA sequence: TGCGCCAGCAGTGATTTTATGAGGCCTGGAAACACCATATATTTT. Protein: CASSDFMRPGNTIYF.

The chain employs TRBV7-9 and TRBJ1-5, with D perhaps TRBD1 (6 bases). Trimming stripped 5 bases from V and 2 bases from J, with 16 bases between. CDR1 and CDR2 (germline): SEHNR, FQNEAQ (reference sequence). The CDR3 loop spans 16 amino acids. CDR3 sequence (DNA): TGTGCCAGCAGCCTCGCAGGGGCTGTCGGCAATCAGCCCCAGCATTTT. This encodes CASSLAGAVGNQPQHF. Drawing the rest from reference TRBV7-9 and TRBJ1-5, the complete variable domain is DTGVSQNPRHKITKRGQNVTFRCDPISEHNRLYWYRQTLGQGPEFLTYFQNEAQLEKSRLLSDRFSAERPKGSFSTLEIQRTEQGDSAMYLCASSLAGAVGNQPQHFGDGTRLSIL.

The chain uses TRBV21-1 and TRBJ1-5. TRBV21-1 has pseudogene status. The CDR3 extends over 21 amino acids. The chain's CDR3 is CASSQKVGSRGRNHSNQPQHF. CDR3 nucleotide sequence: TGTGCCAGCAGCCAAAAAGTGGGGAGTAGAGGCAGAAATCATAGCAATCAGCCCCAGCATTTT.

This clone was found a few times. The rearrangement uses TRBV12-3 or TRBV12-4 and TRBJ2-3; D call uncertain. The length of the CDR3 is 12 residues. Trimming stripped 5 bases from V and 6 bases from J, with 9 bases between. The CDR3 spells CASSRTGDTQYF. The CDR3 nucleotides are TGTGCCAGCAGTAGAACCGGGGATACGCAGTATTTT.

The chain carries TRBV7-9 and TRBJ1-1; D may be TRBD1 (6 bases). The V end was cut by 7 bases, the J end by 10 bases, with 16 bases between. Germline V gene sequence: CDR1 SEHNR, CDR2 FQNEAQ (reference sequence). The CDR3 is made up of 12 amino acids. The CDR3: CASTSGGVRAFF. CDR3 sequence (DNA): TGTGCCAGCACCTCGGGGGGCGTACGAGCTTTCTTT.

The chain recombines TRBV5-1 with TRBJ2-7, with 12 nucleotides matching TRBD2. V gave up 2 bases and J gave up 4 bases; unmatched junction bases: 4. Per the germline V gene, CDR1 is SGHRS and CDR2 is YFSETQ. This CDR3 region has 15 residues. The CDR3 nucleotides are TGCGCCAGCAGCTTACTAGCGGGGGGAGGTTACGAGCAGTACTTC. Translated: CASSLLAGGGYEQYF.

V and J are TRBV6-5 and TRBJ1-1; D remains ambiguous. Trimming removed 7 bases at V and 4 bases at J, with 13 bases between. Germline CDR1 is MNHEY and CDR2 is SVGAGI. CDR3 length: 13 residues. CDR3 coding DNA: TGTGCCAGCAATTTGGCGGGCCTCACTGAAGCTTTCTTT. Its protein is CASNLAGLTEAFF.